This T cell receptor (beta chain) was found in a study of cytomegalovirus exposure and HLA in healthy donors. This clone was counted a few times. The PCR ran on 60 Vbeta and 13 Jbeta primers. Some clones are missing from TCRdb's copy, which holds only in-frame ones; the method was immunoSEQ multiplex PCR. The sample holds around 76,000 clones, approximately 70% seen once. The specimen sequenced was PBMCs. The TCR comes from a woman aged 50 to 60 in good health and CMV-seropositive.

CDR3 in amino acids: CASSLAGGRSYEQYF. The CDR3 region has the DNA TGTGCCAGCAGTTTAGCGGGGGGCCGATCCTACGAGCAGTACTTC. The V call is TRBV27, the J call TRBJ2-7, with TRBD2 matching 8 bases. The CDR3 loop spans 15 amino acids. Germline CDR1 reads MNHEY; CDR2 reads SMNVEV (reference sequence). Trimming removed 2 bases from V and 1 base from J; junction bases left unmatched: 4.